The source of this T cell receptor beta chain is a study of regulatory T cells in long-lasting Graves disease. Across the whole study: Persistent Graves' disease required over 5 years of antithyroid drugs and positive TSH receptor antibodies. Findings and limits, study-wide: New patients shared 800 to 1,000 public clonotypes, and persistent patients shared more, with over 2,500. Persistent Graves' cases showed lower TCR diversity than newly diagnosed cases.

iRepertoire HTBI primers and Arm-PCR of CDR3 regions built TCR beta libraries. TCRdb redid the calling of the multiplex PCR reads with MiXCR, one entry per CDR3 protein. This table holds a few hundred thousand distinct CDR3 sequences, 20% to 25% found once. V was trimmed by 5 bases and J by 6 bases, leaving 12 bases between them. This CDR3 spans 13 amino acids. Germline values: CDR1 MDHEN, CDR2 SYDVKM. A few counts support this clonotype. What it binds is not known. Time point indicated: persistent/refractory GD, antithyroid drugs over 5 years with positive TRAb. PBMC RNA was the source of the TCR library. From an endocrinology department in Xi'an, China, came the patients.

Sequencing was performed on peripheral blood mononuclear cells (PBMCs), taken when the disease was refractory, from a patient treated with antithyroid drugs. The clonotype originates from a female donor with Graves disease. The V and J genes are TRBV28 and TRBJ2-3, with D hard to call. For the CDR3, the DNA is TGTGCCAGCAGTCCTATTGGGGTGGATACGCAGTATTTT. Protein sequence: CASSPIGVDTQYF.